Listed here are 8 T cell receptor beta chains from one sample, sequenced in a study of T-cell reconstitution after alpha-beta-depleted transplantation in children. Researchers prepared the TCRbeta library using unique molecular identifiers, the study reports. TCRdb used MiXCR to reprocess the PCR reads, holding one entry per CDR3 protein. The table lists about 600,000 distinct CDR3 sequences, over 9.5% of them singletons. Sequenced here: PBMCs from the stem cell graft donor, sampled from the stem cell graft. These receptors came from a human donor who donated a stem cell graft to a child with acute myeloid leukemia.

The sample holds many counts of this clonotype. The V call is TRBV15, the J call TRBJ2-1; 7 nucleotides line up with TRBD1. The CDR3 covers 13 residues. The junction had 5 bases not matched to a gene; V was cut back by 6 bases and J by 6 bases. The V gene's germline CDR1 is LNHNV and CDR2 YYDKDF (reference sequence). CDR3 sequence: CATRGAGGNEQFF. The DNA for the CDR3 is TGTGCCACCAGGGGCGCAGGGGGCAATGAGCAGTTCTTC.

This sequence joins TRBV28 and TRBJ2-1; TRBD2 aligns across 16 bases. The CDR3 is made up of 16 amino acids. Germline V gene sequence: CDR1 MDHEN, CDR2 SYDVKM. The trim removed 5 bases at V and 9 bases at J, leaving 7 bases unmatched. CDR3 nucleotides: TGTGCCAGCAGTGGTCCGGGACTAGCGGGGGGGGGTGAGCAGTTCTTC. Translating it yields CASSGPGLAGGGEQFF.

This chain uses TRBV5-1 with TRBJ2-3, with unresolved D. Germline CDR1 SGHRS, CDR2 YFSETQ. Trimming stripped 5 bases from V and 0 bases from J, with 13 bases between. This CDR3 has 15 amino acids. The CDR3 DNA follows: TGCGCCAGCAGGTTACGCTCTGGGAGCACAGATACGCAGTATTTT. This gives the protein CASRLRSGSTDTQYF.

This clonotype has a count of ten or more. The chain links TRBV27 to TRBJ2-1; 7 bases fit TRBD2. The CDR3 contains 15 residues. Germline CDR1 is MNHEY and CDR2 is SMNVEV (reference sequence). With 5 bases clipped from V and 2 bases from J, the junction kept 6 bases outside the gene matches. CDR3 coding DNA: TGTGCCAGCAGTCTGGCGGGAGAGCCCTACAATGAGCAGTTCTTC. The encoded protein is CASSLAGEPYNEQFF.

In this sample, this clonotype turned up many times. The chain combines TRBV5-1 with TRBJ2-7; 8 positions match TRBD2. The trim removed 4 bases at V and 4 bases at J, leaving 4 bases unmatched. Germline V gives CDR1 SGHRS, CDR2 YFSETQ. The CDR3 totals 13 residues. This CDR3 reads CASSTGGGYEQYF. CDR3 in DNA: TGCGCCAGCAGCACCGGCGGGGGGTACGAGCAGTACTTC.

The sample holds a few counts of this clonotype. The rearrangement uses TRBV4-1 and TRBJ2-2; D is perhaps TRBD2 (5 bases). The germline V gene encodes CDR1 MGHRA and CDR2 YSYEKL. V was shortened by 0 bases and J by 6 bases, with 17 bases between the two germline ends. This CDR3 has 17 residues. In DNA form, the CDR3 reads TGCGCCAGCAGCCAAGAAGGGTCGCGGAGGTGGCCCGGGGAGCTGTTTTTT. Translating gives CASSQEGSRRWPGELFF.

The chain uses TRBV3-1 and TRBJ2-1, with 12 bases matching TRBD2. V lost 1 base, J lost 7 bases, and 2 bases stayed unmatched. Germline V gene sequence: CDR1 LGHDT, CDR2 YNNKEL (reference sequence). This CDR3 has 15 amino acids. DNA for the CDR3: TGTGCCAGCAGCCAAGCTAGCGGGAGGGGTAATGAGCAGTTCTTC. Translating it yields CASSQASGRGNEQFF.

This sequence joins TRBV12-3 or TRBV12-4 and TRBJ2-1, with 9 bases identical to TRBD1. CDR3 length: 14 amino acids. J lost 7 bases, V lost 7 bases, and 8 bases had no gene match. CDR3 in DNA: TGTGCCAGCACCCTGACAGGGGGGAGGAATGAGCAGTTCTTC. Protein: CASTLTGGRNEQFF.